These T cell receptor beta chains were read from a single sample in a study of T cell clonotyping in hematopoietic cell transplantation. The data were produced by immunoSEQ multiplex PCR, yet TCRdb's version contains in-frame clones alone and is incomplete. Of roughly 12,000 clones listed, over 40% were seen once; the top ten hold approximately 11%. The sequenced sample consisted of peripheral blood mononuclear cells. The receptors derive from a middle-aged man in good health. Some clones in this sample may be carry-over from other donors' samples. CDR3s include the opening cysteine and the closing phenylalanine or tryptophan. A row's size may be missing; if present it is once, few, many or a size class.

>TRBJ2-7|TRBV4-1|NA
CASSQEGRGYEQYF
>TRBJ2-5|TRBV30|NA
CAWSNTGDQETQYF
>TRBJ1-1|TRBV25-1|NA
CASSPTGLVNTEAFF
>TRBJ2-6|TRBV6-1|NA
CASKGQGDGANVLTF
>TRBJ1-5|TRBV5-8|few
CASSSWGSGQPQHF
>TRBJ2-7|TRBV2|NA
CASSEGTSGGYEQYF
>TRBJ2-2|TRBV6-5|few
CASTADTRAGELFF
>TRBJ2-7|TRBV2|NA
CASSGTVYEQYF
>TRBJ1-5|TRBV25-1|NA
CASSESGTGSWPQHF
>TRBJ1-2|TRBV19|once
CASSGGGRGVYGYTF
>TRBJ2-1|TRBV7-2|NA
CASSFQVNEQFF
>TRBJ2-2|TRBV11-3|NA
CASSAGNTGELFF
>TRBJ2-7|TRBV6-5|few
CASSPTWGRVHEQYF
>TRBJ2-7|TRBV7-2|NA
CASSLAATYSDRGLPYEQYF
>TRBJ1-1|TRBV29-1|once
CSVSTGAGTEAFF
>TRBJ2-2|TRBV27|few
CASSVTQGTGELFF
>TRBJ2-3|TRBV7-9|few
CASSSSGDTQYF
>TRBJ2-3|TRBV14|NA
CASSPRDPRDTQYF
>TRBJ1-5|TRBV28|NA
CASGLPNQPQHF
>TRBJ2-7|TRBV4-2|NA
CASSQDGTSGYEQYF
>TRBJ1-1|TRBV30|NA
CAWTRQGNTEAFF
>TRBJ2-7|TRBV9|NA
CASSARAVSSYEQYF
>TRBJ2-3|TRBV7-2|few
CASSPPGWRRTTDTQYF
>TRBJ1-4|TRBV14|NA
CASSQRDRDRAKGMNEKLFF
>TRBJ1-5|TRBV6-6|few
CASSYSGRTGHQPQHF
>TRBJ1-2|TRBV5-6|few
CASSSDYRDRRDGYTF
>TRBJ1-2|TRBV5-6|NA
CASSWGADGYTF
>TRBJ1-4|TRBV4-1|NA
CASSLGENDEKLFF
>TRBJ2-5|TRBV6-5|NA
CASSKLTIQETQYF
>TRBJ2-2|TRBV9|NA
CASSGAGELFF
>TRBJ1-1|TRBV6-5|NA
CASSYARSEAFF
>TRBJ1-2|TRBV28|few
CASSSDSDSIFGYGYTF
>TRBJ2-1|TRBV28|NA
CASSLGRYYNEQFF
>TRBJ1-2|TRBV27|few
CASSLSSGSGYGYTF
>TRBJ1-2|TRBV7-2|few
CASSLTGGGYTF
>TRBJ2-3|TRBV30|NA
CARGVQHTDTQYF
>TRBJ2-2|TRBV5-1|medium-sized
CASSLGGDRPGELFF